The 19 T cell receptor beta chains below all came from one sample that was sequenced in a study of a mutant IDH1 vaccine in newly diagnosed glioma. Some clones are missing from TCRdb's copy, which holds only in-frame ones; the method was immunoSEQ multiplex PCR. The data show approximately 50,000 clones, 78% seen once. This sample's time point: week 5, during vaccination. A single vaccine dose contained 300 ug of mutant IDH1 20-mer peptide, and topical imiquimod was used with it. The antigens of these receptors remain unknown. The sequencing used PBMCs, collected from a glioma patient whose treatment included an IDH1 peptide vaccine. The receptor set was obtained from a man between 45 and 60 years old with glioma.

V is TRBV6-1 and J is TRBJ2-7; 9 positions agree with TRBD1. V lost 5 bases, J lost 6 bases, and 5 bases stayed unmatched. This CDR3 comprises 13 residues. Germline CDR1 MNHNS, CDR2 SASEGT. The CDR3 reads CASSWDREGEQYF. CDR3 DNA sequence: TGTGCCAGCAGTTGGGACAGGGAGGGCGAGCAGTACTTC.

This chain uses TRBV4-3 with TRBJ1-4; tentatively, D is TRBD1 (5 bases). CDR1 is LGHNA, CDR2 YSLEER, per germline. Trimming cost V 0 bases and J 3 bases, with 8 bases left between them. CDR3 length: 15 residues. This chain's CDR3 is CASSQDRGANEKLFF. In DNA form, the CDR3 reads TGCGCCAGCAGCCAAGATCGGGGGGCTAATGAAAAACTGTTTTTT.

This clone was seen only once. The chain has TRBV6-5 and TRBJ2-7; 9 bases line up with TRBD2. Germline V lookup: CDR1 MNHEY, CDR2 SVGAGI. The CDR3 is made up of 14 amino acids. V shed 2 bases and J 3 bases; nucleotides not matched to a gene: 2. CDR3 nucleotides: TGTGCCAGCAGTTACGCGGGAGGGGGCTACGAGCAGTACTTC. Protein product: CASSYAGGGYEQYF.

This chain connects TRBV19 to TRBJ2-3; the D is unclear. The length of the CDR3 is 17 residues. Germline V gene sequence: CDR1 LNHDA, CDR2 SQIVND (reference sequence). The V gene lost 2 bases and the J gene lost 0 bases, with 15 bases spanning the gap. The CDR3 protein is CASSISGGWRSTDTQYF. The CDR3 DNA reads TGTGCCAGTAGTATATCTGGTGGTTGGCGGAGCACAGATACGCAGTATTTT.

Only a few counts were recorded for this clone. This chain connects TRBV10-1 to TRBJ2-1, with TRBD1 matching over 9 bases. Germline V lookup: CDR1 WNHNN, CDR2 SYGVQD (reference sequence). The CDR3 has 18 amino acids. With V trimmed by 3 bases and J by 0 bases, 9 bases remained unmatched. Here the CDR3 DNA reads TGCGCCAGCAGTGATTACGGACAGGGGACGGGCTCCTACAATGAGCAGTTCTTC. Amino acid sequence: CASSDYGQGTGSYNEQFF.

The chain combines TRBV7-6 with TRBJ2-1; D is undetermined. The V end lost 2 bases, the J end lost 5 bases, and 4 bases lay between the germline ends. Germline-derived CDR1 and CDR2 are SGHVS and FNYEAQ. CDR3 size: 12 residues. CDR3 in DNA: TGTGCCAGCAGCTTACCCGACAATGAGCAGTTCTTC. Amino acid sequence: CASSLPDNEQFF.

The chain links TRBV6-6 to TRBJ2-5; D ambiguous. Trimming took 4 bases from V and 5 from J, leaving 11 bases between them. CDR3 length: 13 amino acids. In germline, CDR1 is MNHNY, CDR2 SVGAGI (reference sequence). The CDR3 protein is CASSSSRWETQYF. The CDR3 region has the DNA TGTGCCAGCAGTTCTAGTAGGTGGGAGACCCAGTACTTC.

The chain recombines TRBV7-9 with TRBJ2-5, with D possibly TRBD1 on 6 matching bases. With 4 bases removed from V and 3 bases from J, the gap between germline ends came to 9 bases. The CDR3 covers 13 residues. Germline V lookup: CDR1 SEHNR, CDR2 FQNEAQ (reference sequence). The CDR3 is CASSSRGEETQYF. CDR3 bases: TGTGCCAGCAGCTCCAGGGGCGAAGAGACCCAGTACTTC.

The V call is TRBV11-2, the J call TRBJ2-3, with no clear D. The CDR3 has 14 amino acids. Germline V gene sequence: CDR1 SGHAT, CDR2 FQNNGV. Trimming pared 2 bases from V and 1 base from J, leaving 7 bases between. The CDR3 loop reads CASSLFTGTDTQYF. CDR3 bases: TGTGCCAGCAGCTTATTTACAGGCACAGATACGCAGTATTTT.

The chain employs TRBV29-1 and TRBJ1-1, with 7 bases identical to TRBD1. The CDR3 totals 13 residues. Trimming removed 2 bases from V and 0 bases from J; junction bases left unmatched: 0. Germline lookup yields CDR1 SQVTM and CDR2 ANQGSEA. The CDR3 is CSVETGVNTEAFF. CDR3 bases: TGCAGCGTTGAAACAGGGGTGAACACTGAAGCTTTCTTT.

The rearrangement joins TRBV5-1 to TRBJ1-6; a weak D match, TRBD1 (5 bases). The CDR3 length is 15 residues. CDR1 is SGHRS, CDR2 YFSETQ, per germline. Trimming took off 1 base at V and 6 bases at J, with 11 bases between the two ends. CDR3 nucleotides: TGCGCCAGCAGCTTGTCCCAGGGCGGTAATTCACCCCTCCACTTT. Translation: CASSLSQGGNSPLHF.

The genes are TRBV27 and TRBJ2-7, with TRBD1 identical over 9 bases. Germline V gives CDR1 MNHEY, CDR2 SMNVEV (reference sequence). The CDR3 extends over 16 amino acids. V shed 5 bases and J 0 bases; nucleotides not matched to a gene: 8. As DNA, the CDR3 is TGTGCCAGCAGTCCCCTCGGGACAGGGAACTCCTACGAGCAGTACTTC. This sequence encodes CASSPLGTGNSYEQYF.

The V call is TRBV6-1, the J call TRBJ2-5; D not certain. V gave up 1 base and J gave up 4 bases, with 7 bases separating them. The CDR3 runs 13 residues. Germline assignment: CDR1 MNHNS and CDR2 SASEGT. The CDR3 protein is CASSEVGGETQYF. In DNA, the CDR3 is TGTGCCAGCAGTGAAGTGGGTGGAGAGACCCAGTACTTC.

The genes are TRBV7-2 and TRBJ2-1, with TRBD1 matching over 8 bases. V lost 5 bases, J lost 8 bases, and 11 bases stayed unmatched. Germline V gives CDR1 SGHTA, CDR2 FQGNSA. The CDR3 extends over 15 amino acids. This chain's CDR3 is CASSPGQVARDEQFF. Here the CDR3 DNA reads TGTGCCAGCAGCCCGGGACAGGTGGCGAGAGATGAGCAGTTCTTC.

The CDR3 region is CASSTRTGQPQHF. For the CDR3, the DNA is TGCGCCAGCAGCACTAGGACGGGGCAGCCCCAGCATTTT. The chain joins TRBV5-1 to TRBJ1-5; the D is unclear. Trimming shortened V by 4 bases and J by 7 bases, and 12 bases separated the two germline ends. The germline gives CDR1 SGHRS, CDR2 YFSETQ. There are 13 residues in the CDR3.

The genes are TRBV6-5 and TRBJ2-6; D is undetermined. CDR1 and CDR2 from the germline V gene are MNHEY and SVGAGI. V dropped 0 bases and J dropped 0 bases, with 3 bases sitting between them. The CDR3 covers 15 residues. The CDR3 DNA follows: TGTGCCAGCAGTTACTCTGGCTCTGGGGCCAACGTCCTGACTTTC. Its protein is CASSYSGSGANVLTF.

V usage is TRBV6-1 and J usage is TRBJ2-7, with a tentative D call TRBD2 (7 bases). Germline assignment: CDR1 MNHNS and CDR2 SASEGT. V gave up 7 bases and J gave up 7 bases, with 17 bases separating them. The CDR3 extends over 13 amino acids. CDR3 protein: CASTPLRGGEQYF. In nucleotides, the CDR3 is TGTGCCAGCACCCCCCTCAGGGGAGGGGAGCAGTACTTC.

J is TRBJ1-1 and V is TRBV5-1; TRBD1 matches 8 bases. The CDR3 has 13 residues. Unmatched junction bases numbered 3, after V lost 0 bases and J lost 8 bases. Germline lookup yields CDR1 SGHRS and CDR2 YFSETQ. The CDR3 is CASSLGDRPEAFF. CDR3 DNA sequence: TGCGCCAGCAGCTTGGGGGACAGGCCCGAAGCTTTCTTT.

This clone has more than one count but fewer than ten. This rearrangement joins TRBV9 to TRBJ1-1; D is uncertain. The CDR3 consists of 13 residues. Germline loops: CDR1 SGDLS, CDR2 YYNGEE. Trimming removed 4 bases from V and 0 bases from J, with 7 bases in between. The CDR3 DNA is TGTGCCAGCAGCAAAACAGTGAACACTGAAGCTTTCTTT. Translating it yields CASSKTVNTEAFF.